Presented here are 9 T cell receptor beta chains from one specimen sequenced in a study of T-cell memory formation after mild COVID-19. Each CDR3 protein gets one entry after TCRdb re-called the 5' RACE reads with MiXCR. The data hold under 450,000 distinct CDR3 sequences, with over 13% observed a single time. Sequenced material: PBMCs or a T cell subset sorted from them (not recorded which). Receptor source: a man younger than 35 who had mild COVID-19 (a few samples of this study predate the infection). Cell type and time point are not known.

This clonotype was counted only a few times. The chain has TRBV7-2 and TRBJ2-7, with 10 bases aligning to TRBD2. The V segment lost 5 bases and the J segment 3 bases; nucleotides outside the gene matches: 4. The CDR3 loop spans 14 amino acids. CDR1 and CDR2 (germline): SGHTA, FQGNSA. The DNA of the CDR3 is TGTGCCAGCAGCCCCGAGCGGGGGGGCTACGAGCAGTACTTC. Protein: CASSPERGGYEQYF.

This clonotype was found a few times. The chain has TRBV11-3 and TRBJ2-5; 8 positions agree with TRBD2. The CDR3 is made up of 17 amino acids. Germline V CDR1 and CDR2: SGHNT, YENEEA. The J segment lost 4 bases and the V segment lost 4 bases, leaving 14 bases of the junction unmatched. The CDR3 region is CASSSGRGAVGRETQYF. In DNA, the CDR3 is TGTGCCAGCAGCTCCGGGAGGGGGGCCGTGGGTCGAGAGACCCAGTACTTC.

In its sample, this clonotype was seen a few times. The CDR3 loop is CASSLRSHADTQYF. The CDR3 DNA reads as TGTGCCAGCAGCCTCCGGTCACACGCAGATACGCAGTATTTT. The chain uses TRBV4-2 and TRBJ2-3; D is unclear. Germline values: CDR1 LGHNA, CDR2 YNFKEQ. Trimming shortened V by 4 bases and J by 4 bases, and 12 bases separated the two germline ends. The CDR3 consists of 14 residues.

V and J are TRBV5-1 and TRBJ1-1, with 7 nucleotides matching TRBD1. Germline CDR1 reads SGHRS; CDR2 reads YFSETQ. V was pared by 3 bases and J by 2 bases, with 7 bases of the junction left unmatched. The CDR3 runs to 15 residues. The CDR3 DNA is TGCGCCAGCAGCTGGTACAGGGGAACCAACACTGAAGCTTTCTTT. Its protein product is CASSWYRGTNTEAFF.

This rearrangement joins TRBV12-3 or TRBV12-4 to TRBJ2-1, with D possibly being TRBD1 (5 bases). The CDR3 covers 15 residues. Trimming took off 6 bases at V and 0 bases at J, with 12 bases between the two ends. The CDR3 DNA sequence: TGTGCCAGCAGCCCGACAGCCTACTCCTACAATGAGCAGTTCTTC. It codes for CASSPTAYSYNEQFF.

This clonotype was counted a few times. The V call is TRBV11-2, the J call TRBJ2-5; 12 positions match TRBD1. The CDR3 is 17 residues long. J lost 5 bases, V lost 5 bases, and 12 bases had no gene match. CDR1 and CDR2 (germline): SGHAT, FQNNGV. This CDR3 reads CASSLGTGGVESETQYF. The CDR3 bases are TGTGCCAGCAGCCTCGGGACAGGGGGCGTCGAGTCGGAGACCCAGTACTTC.

The rearrangement joins TRBV27 to TRBJ2-3; D is undetermined. Trimming shortened V by 4 bases and J by 4 bases, and 18 bases separated the two germline ends. The CDR3 has 16 amino acids. Germline assignment: CDR1 MNHEY and CDR2 SMNVEV (reference sequence). This CDR3 reads CASSYRNRESPDTQYF. CDR3 sequence (DNA): TGTGCCAGCAGTTATAGGAATAGGGAATCACCAGATACGCAGTATTTT.

This chain joins TRBV6-2 or TRBV6-3 and TRBJ2-7; D not certain. The CDR3 is 12 amino acids. V lost 4 bases and J lost 0, with 4 bases in between. The germline V gene encodes CDR1 MNHEY and CDR2 SVGEGT. Here the CDR3 reads CASSSRSYEQYF. The CDR3 coding sequence is TGTGCCAGCAGTTCCCGCTCCTACGAGCAGTACTTC.

The chain links TRBV9 to TRBJ2-5; D gene unclear. V gave up 4 bases and J gave up 4 bases, with 14 bases separating them. The CDR3 has 14 residues. Germline V gene sequence: CDR1 SGDLS, CDR2 YYNGEE. DNA of the CDR3: TGTGCCAGCAGCCCCCGTGCTAGTCTAGAGACCCAGTACTTC. It encodes CASSPRASLETQYF.